Listed here are 10 T cell receptor beta chains from one sample, sequenced in a study of blood T cell repertoires in COVID-19. Method: immunoSEQ multiplex PCR; TCRdb's copy keeps in-frame clones and lacks some. This table holds 110,000 or so clones, under 90% found once. The specimen sequenced was peripheral blood. The receptor source for this set is an elderly man with acute or convalescent COVID-19.

The chain is built from TRBV3-1 (or the pseudogene TRBV3-2) and TRBJ2-7; D call uncertain. The length of the CDR3 is 14 residues. Trimming took off 0 bases at V and 1 base at J, with 7 bases between the two ends. Germline V gene sequence: CDR1 LGHDT, CDR2 YNNKEL (reference sequence). The CDR3 region has the DNA TGTGCCAGCAGCCAAGATCCTTCTTCCTACGAGCAGTACTTC. Translating gives CASSQDPSSYEQYF.

The chain joins TRBV28 to TRBJ2-1, with TRBD2 matching 13 bases. Per the germline V gene, CDR1 is MDHEN and CDR2 is SYDVKM. There are 15 residues in the CDR3. With V trimmed by 4 bases and J by 9 bases, 6 bases remained unmatched. CDR3 residues: CASSSSGLAGPEQFF. Here the CDR3 DNA reads TGTGCCAGCAGTTCCTCGGGACTAGCGGGACCTGAGCAGTTCTTC.

CDR3 in DNA: TGTGCCTGGAGCGGTCCCCTTGGCGAGCAGTACTTC. It encodes CAWSGPLGEQYF. The chain recombines TRBV30 with TRBJ2-7; D gene uncertain. V dropped 3 bases and J dropped 6 bases, with 12 bases sitting between them. The CDR3 totals 12 residues. CDR1 is GTSNPN, CDR2 SVGIG, per germline (reference sequence).

Here the CDR3 reads CASSFQGAQPQHF. The CDR3 coding sequence is TGTGCCAGCTCCTTCCAGGGGGCTCAGCCCCAGCATTTT. V gene TRBV18 combines with J gene TRBJ1-5; 8 nucleotides line up with TRBD1. CDR3 length equals 13 residues. Germline assignment: CDR1 KGHSH and CDR2 LQKENI. The trim removed 6 bases at V and 6 bases at J, leaving 4 bases unmatched.

This clone has just a few counts. V is TRBV11-2 and J is TRBJ1-4; D gene ambiguous. The CDR3 runs to 13 residues. V was shortened by 7 bases and J by 6 bases, with 12 bases between the two germline ends. Per germline, CDR1 SGHAT and CDR2 FQNNGV. This CDR3 reads CASKSNKYEKLFF. The CDR3 DNA sequence: TGTGCCAGCAAAAGTAACAAATATGAAAAACTGTTTTTT.

In the case of this clone: This sample also contains other DNA sequences that code for the same CDR3. V gene TRBV18 combines with J gene TRBJ1-3, with D possibly being TRBD1 (6 bases). With 3 bases removed from V and 1 base from J, the gap between germline ends came to 7 bases. The CDR3 length is 14 residues. Germline CDR1 is KGHSH and CDR2 is LQKENI. CDR3 sequence (DNA): TGTGCCAGCTCACCCCAGGGGTCTGGAAACACCATATATTTT. Residues: CASSPQGSGNTIYF.

As concerns this clone: Additional DNA sequences in this sample encode the identical CDR3. V usage is TRBV5-1 and J usage is TRBJ1-1, with TRBD1 matching 7 bases. CDR1 is SGHRS, CDR2 YFSETQ, per germline. The V segment lost 0 bases and the J segment 2 bases; nucleotides outside the gene matches: 1. This CDR3 is built from 14 residues. Written as DNA, the CDR3 is TGCGCCAGCAGCTTGGACAGGGGAAACACTGAAGCTTTCTTT. Protein: CASSLDRGNTEAFF.

The genes are TRBV10-3 and TRBJ2-7, with 14 bases lining up with TRBD2. The CDR3 is 15 amino acids. The V gene's germline CDR1 is ENHRY and CDR2 SYGVKD. V lost 6 bases and J lost 5; bases outside the gene matches: 6. The CDR3 nucleotides read TGTGCCATCAGGGGGACTAGCGGGAGTCTGGACGAGCAGTACTTC. It translates to CAIRGTSGSLDEQYF.

This clone was observed a single time. The chain recombines TRBV28 with TRBJ2-7, with 12 bases lining up with TRBD2. Trimming at V came to 5 bases and at J to 5 bases, leaving 10 bases not matched to a gene. Germline loops: CDR1 MDHEN, CDR2 SYDVKM. The length of the CDR3 is 16 residues. The CDR3 nucleotides read TGTGCCAGCAGTCCACCCGGACTAGCGGGATCGGACGAGCAGTACTTC. It yields the protein CASSPPGLAGSDEQYF.

The rearrangement links TRBV9 to TRBJ2-7; maybe TRBD2 (5 bases). The CDR3 has 16 residues. Germline lookup yields CDR1 SGDLS and CDR2 YYNGEE. V dropped 0 bases and J dropped 7 bases, with 20 bases sitting between them. The CDR3 spells CASSVDGSEPSGEQYF. As DNA, the CDR3 is TGTGCCAGCAGCGTAGACGGAAGCGAGCCCTCGGGGGAGCAGTACTTC.